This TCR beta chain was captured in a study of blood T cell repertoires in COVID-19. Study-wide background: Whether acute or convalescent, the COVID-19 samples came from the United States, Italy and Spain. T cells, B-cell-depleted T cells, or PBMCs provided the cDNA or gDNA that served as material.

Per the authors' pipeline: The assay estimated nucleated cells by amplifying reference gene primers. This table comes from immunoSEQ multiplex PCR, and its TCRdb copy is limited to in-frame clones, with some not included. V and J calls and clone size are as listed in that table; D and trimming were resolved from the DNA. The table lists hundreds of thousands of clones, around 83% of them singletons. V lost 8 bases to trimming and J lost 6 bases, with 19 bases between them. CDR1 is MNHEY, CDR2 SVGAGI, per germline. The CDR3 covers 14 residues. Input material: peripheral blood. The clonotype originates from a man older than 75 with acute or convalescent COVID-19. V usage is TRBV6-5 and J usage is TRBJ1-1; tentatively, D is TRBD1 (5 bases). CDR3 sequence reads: CASVLQVKMAEAFF. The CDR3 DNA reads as TGTGCCAGCGTATTACAGGTCAAAATGGCTGAAGCTTTCTTT.